This T cell receptor (beta chain) appears in the sequencing data of a study of naive and memory T cell subsets. General study results and limits: The RNA method is potentially sensitive to activation and differentiation changes.

Ten or more counts support this clonotype. Its antigen is undetermined. V was pared by 4 bases and J by 4 bases, with 5 bases of the junction left unmatched. CDR1 is LGHNA and CDR2 is YSLEER in the germline V gene. The CDR3 spans 14 residues. Amplification of ligated cDNA took four PCR rounds with SP2 and nested alpha and beta constant primers. Alpha and beta constant region primers primed reverse transcription for blood and skin samples. TCRdb processed the 5' RACE reads anew with MiXCR; each CDR3 protein has one entry. Among around 56,000 distinct CDR3 sequences listed, under 10% were seen once. A UMI-containing oligonucleotide was joined by 3' ligation to the TCR cDNA template. Input was about 1 to 1,100 ng of DNase-treated total RNA without cell sorting.

This TCR was recovered from a female donor in good health. The gene calls are TRBV4-3 and TRBJ1-1, with TRBD1 matching over 8 bases. In DNA, the CDR3 is TGCGCCAGCAGCCGAGAACAGGGGGGCACTGAAGCTTTCTTT. This sequence encodes CASSREQGGTEAFF.